One T cell receptor (beta chain) is described in this entry. The data are from a study of blood T cell repertoires in COVID-19. Overall study context: PBMCs, B-cell-depleted T cells, or T cells provided the cDNA or gDNA that made up the material.

Source study methods: The assay estimated nucleated cells by amplifying reference gene primers. Here immunoSEQ multiplex PCR was the method, and the copy in TCRdb shows in-frame clones only, minus some. Clone size and the V and J calls come from that table; the DNA yielded D and trimming. Here the sample spans 25,000 to 30,000 clones, roughly two thirds being singletons. There are 15 residues in the CDR3. Germline CDR1 is SGHTA and CDR2 is FQGNSA. Trimming cost V 5 bases and J 7 bases, with 20 bases left between them. The sample was peripheral blood. This clonotype was obtained from a human donor in a cohort sampled during active COVID-19. The V and J genes are TRBV7-2 and TRBJ2-5, with TRBD1 as a possible D gene (7 bases). The DNA of the CDR3 is TGTGCCAGCAGCCGTCGGACAGGCGGGGATGCGACCCAGTACTTC. Amino acids: CASSRRTGGDATQYF.